This T cell receptor beta chain derives from a study of shared clonotypes between healthy human individuals. Germline loops: CDR1 SGHVT, CDR2 SQSDAQ. V was clipped by 5 bases and J by 3 bases, with 10 bases between them. This CDR3 is built from 13 residues. Each subset's genomic DNA was shared equally among a number of immunoSEQ plates. This table comes from immunoSEQ multiplex PCR, and its TCRdb copy is limited to in-frame clones, with some not included. The table shows 2 million to 2.5 million clones, with approximately 95% occurring only once. The sequence derives from a man between 18 and 29 years old in good health. Sequencing input: naive CD4+ T cells sorted from blood. As to subset: CD45RA+ positively selected. J is TRBJ2-5 and V is TRBV7-4, with D perhaps TRBD1 or TRBD2 (5 bases each). CDR3 loop: CASSPWGKETQYF. In nucleotides, the CDR3 is TGTGCCAGCAGCCCTTGGGGGAAAGAGACCCAGTACTTC.